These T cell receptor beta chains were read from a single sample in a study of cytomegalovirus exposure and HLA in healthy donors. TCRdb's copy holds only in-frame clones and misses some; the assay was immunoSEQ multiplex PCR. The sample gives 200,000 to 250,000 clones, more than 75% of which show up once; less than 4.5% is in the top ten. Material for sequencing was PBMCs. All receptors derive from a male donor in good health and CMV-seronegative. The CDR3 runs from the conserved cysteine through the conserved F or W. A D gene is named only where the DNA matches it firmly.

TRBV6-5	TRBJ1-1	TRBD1	TGTGCCAGCAGACAGGGGGCTTCTGTAGCTTTCTTT	CASRQGASVAFF
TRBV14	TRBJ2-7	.	TGTGCCAGCAGCCAAGTCAGCGGCTCTCCGTTCTCCTACGAGCAGTACTTC	CASSQVSGSPFSYEQYF
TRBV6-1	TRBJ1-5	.	TGTGCCAGCGCCTACTTGAGCAATCAGCCCCAGCATTTT	CASAYLSNQPQHF
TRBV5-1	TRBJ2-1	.	TGCGCCACGAACCCGGGAATACTAGATGAGCAGTTCTTC	CATNPGILDEQFF
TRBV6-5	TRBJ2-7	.	TGTGCCAGCAGTACCACTTACTACGAGCAGTACTTC	CASSTTYYEQYF
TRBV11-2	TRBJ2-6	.	TGTGCCAGCAGCTTAGAGGGAGCTGGGGCCAACGTCCTGACTTTC	CASSLEGAGANVLTF
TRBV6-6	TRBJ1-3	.	TGTGCCAGCAGTCGGCGAGGGAACGGAAACACCATATATTTT	CASSRRGNGNTIYF
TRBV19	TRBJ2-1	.	TGTGCCAGTAAGAGGAGTTCCTACAATGAGCAGTTCTTC	CASKRSSYNEQFF
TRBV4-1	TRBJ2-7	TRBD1	TGCGCCAGCAGCCCGGGACAGAGCTACGAGCAGTACTTC	CASSPGQSYEQYF
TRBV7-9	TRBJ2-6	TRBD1	TGTGCCAGCAGGGCCCCGGGACAGGGATTCCCTGGGGCCAACGTCCTGACTTTC	CASRAPGQGFPGANVLTF
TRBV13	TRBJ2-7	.	TGTGCCAGCAGCTTAGCCGTTGTTAGCGGAGCGAGAGGTTACGAGCAGTACTTC	CASSLAVVSGARGYEQYF
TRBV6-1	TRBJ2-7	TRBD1	TGTGCCAGCAGTGACCAGACAGGGGGCAGGGGCGAGCAGTACTTC	CASSDQTGGRGEQYF